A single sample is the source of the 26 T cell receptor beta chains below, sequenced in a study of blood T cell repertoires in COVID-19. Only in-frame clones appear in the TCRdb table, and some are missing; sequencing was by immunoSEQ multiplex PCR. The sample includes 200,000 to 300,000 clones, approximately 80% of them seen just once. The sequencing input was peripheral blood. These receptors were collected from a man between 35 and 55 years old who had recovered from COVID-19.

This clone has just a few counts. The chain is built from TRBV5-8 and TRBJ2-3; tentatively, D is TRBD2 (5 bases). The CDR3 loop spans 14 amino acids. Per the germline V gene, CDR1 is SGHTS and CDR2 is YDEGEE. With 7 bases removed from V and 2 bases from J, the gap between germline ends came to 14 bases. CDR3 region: CASARAFSTDTQYF. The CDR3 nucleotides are TGTGCCAGCGCGCGGGCTTTTTCCACAGATACGCAGTATTTT.

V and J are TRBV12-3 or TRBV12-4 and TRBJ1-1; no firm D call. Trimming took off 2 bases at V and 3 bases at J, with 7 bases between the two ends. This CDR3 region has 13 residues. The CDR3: CASSLRRDTEAFF. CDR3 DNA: TGTGCCAGCAGTTTAAGACGGGACACTGAAGCTTTCTTT.

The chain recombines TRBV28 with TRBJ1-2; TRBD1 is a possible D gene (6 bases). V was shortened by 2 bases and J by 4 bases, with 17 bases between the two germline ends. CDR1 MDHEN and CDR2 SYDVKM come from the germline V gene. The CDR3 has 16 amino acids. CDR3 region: CASSLGGRQEFYGYTF. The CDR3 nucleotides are TGTGCCAGCAGTTTAGGGGGAAGACAGGAGTTCTATGGCTACACCTTC.

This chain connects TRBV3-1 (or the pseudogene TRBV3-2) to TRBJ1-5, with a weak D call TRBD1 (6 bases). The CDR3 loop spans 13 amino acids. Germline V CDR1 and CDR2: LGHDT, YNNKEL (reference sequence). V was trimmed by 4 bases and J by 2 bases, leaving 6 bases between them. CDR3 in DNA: TGTGCCAGCAGCCGACAGGGCAATCAGCCCCAGCATTTT. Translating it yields CASSRQGNQPQHF.

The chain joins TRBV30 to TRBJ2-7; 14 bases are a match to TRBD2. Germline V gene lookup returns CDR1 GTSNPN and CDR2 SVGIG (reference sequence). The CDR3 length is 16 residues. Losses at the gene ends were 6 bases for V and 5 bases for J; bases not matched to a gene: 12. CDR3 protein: CACSTGTSGGPNEQYF. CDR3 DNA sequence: TGTGCCTGCTCGACCGGGACTAGCGGGGGTCCCAACGAGCAGTACTTC.

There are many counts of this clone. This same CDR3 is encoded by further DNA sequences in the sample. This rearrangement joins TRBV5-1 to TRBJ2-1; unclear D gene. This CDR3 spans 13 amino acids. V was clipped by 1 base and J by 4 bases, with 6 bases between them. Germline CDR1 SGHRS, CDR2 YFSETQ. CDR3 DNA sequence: TGCGCCAGCAGCTTGAACGGTTACAATGAGCAGTTCTTC. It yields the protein CASSLNGYNEQFF.

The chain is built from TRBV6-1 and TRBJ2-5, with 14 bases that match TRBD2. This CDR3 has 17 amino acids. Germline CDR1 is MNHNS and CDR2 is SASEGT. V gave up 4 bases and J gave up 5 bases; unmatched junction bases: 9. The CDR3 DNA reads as TGTGCCAGCAGTGGCCCGGGACTAGCGGGAGTGAGTGAGACCCAGTACTTC. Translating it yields CASSGPGLAGVSETQYF.

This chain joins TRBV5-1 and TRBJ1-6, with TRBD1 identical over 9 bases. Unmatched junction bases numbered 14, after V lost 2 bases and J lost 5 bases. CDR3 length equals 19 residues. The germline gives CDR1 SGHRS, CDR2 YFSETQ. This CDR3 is CASSFGDRALTFDNSPLHF. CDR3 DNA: TGCGCCAGCAGCTTCGGGGACAGGGCCCTGACCTTTGATAATTCACCCCTCCACTTT.

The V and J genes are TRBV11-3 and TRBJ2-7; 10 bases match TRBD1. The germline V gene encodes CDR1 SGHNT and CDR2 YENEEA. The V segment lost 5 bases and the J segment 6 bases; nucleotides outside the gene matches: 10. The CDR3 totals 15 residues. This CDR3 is CASSPGTGAEGEQYF. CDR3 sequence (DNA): TGTGCCAGCAGCCCCGGGACAGGGGCCGAGGGCGAGCAGTACTTC.

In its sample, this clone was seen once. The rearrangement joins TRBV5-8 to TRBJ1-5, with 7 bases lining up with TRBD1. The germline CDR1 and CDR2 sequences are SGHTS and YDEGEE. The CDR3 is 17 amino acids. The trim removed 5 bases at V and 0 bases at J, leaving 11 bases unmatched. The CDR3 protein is CASSTMTGLSSNQPQHF. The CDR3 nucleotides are TGTGCCAGCAGTACGATGACAGGGCTGAGTAGCAATCAGCCCCAGCATTTT.

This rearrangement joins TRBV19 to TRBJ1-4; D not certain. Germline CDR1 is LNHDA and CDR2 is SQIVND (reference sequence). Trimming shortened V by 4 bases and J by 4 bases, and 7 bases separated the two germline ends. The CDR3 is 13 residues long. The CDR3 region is CASSNQVNEKLFF. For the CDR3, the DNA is TGTGCCAGTAGTAACCAGGTTAATGAAAAACTGTTTTTT.

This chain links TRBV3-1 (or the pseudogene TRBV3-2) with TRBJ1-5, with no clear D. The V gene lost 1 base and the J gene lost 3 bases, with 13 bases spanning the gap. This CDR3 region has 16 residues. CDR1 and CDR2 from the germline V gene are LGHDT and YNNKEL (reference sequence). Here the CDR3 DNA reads TGTGCCAGCAGCCAAGGGGTTGACAAGGACAATCAGCCCCAGCATTTT. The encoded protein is CASSQGVDKDNQPQHF.

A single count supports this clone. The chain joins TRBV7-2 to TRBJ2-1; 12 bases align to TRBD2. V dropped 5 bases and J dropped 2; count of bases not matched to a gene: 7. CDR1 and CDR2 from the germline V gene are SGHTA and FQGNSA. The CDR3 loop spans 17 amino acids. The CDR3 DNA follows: TGTGCCAGCAGCCCTAGGGGACTAGCGGGCCCCTACAATGAGCAGTTCTTC. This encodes CASSPRGLAGPYNEQFF.

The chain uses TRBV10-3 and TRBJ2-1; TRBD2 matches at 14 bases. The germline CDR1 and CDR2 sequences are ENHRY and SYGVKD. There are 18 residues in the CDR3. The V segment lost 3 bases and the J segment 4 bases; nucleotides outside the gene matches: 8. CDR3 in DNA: TGTGCCATCAGTGATGGGACTAGCGGGAGCTCTCGGTACAATGAGCAGTTCTTC. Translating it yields CAISDGTSGSSRYNEQFF.

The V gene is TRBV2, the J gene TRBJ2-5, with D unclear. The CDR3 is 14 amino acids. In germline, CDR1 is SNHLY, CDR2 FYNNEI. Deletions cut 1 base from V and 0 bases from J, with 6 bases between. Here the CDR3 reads CASSEERYQETQYF. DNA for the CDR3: TGTGCCAGCAGTGAAGAGAGGTACCAAGAGACCCAGTACTTC.

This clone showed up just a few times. The DNA for the CDR3 is TGTGCCAGCAGTGAATTAGGCAGGGCCGCTTTGGGGTACACCTTC. Encoded protein: CASSELGRAALGYTF. This rearrangement joins TRBV2 to TRBJ1-2; a weak D match, TRBD1 (5 bases). Trimming stripped 2 bases from V and 11 bases from J, with 21 bases between. Looked up from germline, CDR1 is SNHLY and CDR2 is FYNNEI. The CDR3 covers 15 residues.

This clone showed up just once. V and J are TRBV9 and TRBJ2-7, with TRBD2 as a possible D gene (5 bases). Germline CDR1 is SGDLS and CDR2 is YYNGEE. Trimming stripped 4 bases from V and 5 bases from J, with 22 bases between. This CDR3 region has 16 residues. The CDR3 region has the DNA TGTGCCAGCAGCCGGAGCGAGGGTCCGTCTCGCCACGAGCAGTACTTC. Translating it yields CASSRSEGPSRHEQYF. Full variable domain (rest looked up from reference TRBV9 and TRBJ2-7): DSGVTQTPKHLITATGQRVTLRCSPRSGDLSVYWYQQSLDQGLQFLIQYYNGEERAKGNILERFSAQQFPDLHSELNLSSLELGDSALYFCASSRSEGPSRHEQYFGPGTRLTVT.

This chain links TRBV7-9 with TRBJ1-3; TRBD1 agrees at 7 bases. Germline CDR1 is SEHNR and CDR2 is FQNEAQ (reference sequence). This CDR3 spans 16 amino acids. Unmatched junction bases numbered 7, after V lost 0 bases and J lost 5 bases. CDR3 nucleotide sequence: TGTGCCAGCAGCTTAGCTTACAGGGGACTCAGAAACACCATATATTTT. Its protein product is CASSLAYRGLRNTIYF.

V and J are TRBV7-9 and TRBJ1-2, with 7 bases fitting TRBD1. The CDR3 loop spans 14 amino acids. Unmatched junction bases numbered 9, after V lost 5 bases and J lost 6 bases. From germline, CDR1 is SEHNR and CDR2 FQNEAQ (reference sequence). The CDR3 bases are TGTGCCAGCAGCACTACCGGGACAGCAGATGGCTACACCTTC. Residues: CASSTTGTADGYTF.

This CDR3 is CASSEESSGEQFF. DNA of the CDR3: TGTGCCAGCAGTGAAGAGTCCTCAGGTGAGCAGTTCTTC. The chain has TRBV2 and TRBJ2-1; D call uncertain. The germline V gene encodes CDR1 SNHLY and CDR2 FYNNEI. The CDR3 contains 13 residues. Deletions cut 1 base from V and 9 bases from J, with 10 bases between.

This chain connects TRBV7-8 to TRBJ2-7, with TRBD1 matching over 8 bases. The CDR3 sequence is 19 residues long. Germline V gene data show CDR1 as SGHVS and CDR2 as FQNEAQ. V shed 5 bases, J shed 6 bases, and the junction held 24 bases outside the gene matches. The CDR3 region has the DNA TGTGCCAGCAGCACCCCCATATACTCCTCCGGGACAGGTTCTATCGAGCAGTACTTC. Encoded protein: CASSTPIYSSGTGSIEQYF.

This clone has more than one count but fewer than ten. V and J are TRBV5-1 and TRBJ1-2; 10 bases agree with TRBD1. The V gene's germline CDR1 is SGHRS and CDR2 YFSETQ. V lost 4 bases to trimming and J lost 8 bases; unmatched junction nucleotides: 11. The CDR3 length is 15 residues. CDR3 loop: CASSPRQGAVAGYTF. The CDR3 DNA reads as TGCGCCAGCAGCCCGCGACAGGGGGCTGTAGCAGGCTACACCTTC.

The CDR3: CASSSDSSNQPQHF. The CDR3 DNA reads TGTGCCAGCAGCTCGGACAGTTCCAATCAGCCCCAGCATTTT. V and J are TRBV7-2 and TRBJ1-5, with D possibly being TRBD1 (6 bases). The CDR3 has 14 residues. V shed 4 bases and J shed 3 bases, with 10 bases lying between them. CDR1 is SGHTA and CDR2 is FQGNSA in the germline V gene.

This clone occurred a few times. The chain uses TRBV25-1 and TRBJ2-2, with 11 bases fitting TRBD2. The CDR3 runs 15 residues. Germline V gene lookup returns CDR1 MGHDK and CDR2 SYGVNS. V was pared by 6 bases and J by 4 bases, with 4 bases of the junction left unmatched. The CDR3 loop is CASRLAGVGTGELFF. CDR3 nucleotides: TGTGCCAGCAGACTAGCGGGAGTCGGCACCGGGGAGCTGTTTTTT.

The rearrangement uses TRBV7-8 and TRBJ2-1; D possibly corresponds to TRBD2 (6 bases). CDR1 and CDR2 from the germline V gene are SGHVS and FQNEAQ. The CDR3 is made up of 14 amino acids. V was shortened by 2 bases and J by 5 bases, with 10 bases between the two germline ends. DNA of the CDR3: TGTGCCAGCAGCTTACGGGGGATTGACAATGAGCAGTTCTTC. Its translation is CASSLRGIDNEQFF.

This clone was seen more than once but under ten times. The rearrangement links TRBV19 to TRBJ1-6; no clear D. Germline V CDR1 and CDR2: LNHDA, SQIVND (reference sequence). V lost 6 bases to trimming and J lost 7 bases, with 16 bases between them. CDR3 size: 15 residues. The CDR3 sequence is CASSARRGSNSPLHF. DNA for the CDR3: TGTGCCAGTAGCGCCCGAAGAGGGTCCAATTCACCCCTCCACTTT.